Described below is a single T cell receptor (beta chain) sequence and its context. Its matching antigen is unknown. This CDR3 spans 14 amino acids. Germline CDR1 is SGHVS and CDR2 is FQNEAQ. V lost 5 bases, J lost 4 bases, and 15 bases lay in between. Libraries were prepared by immunoSEQ multiplex PCR; TCRdb keeps only in-frame clonotypes and omits some of them. Among roughly 100,000 clones listed, around nine tenths were seen once. The record originates from a study of siplizumab effects on memory and regulatory T cells. Overall study findings and caveats: Researchers could not give a naive or memory phenotype to roughly 75-95% of proliferating CD4+ or CD8+ clones. In controls, roughly 27% of mappable alloreactive CD4+ clones were Treg-derived on average, versus around 69% with siplizumab. Researchers did not confirm the suppressive function of proliferating Tregs from siplizumab cultures. Naive T cells seemed more diverse than memory cells and seemed major alloresponse contributors.

The genes are TRBV7-8 and TRBJ2-7, with D tentatively TRBD1 or TRBD2 (5 bases each). The sample comprised CD4+ T cells sorted from blood. The clonotype was recovered from a human donor in good health. CDR3 amino acids: CASSLTEGLYEQYF. CDR3 DNA sequence: TGTGCCAGCAGCCTGACAGAGGGTCTATACGAGCAGTACTTC. Together with reference TRBV7-8 and TRBJ2-7, the CDR3 gives the full variable domain: GAGVSQSPRYKVAKRGQDVALRCDPISGHVSLFWYQQALGQGPEFLTYFQNEAQLDKSGLPSDRFFAERPEGSVSTLKIQRTQQEDSAVYLCASSLTEGLYEQYFGPGTRLTVT.